Sequencing of this T cell receptor (beta chain) was carried out in a study of cytomegalovirus exposure and HLA in healthy donors. Study outcomes and limitations: HLA-A and HLA-B allele assignments for most subjects were reportedly predicted accurately using TCR beta sequences. Sequencing depth roughly uniform across donors was assumed in presence/absence analyses.

PCR involved 60 Vbeta and 13 Jbeta primers. Measured with immunoSEQ multiplex PCR; TCRdb has only the in-frame clones, and not every one. The data show 100,000 to 150,000 clones, 75% to 85% seen once. In regard to this clone: Its antigen is not known.

The source is a woman aged 40 to 50 in good health and CMV-seropositive. Sequencing used PBMCs.

The CDR3 loop is CASSPDWGRVGELFF. The CDR3 DNA is TGTGCCAGCAGCCCCGATTGGGGGCGGGTCGGGGAGCTGTTTTTT. This sequence joins TRBV6-5 and TRBJ2-2, with a possible D match to TRBD1 (6 bases). Germline V CDR1 and CDR2: MNHEY, SVGAGI. The CDR3 extends over 15 amino acids. The V end was cut by 6 bases, the J end by 7 bases, with 18 bases between.